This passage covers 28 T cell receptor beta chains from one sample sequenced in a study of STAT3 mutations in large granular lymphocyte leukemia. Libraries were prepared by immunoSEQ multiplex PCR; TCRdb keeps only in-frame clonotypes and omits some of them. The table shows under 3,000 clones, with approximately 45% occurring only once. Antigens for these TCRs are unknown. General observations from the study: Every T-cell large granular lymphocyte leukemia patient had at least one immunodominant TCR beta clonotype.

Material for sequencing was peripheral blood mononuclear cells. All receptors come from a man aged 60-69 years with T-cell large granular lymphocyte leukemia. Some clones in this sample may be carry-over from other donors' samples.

This CDR3 is CASTTQGLGNTEAFF. The CDR3 DNA reads as TGTGCCAGCACAACACAGGGGTTGGGGAACACTGAAGCTTTCTTT. The rearrangement joins TRBV5-6 to TRBJ1-1; 7 positions agree with TRBD1. The CDR3 loop spans 15 amino acids. Germline loops: CDR1 SGHDT, CDR2 YYEEEE. V was pared by 6 bases and J by 1 base, with 9 bases of the junction left unmatched. Full variable domain (outside the CDR3, taken from reference TRBV5-6 and TRBJ1-1): DAGVTQSPTHLIKTRGQQVTLRCSPKSGHDTVSWYQQALGQGPQFIFQYYEEEERQRGNFPDRFSGHQFPNYSSELNVNALLLGDSALYLCASTTQGLGNTEAFFGQGTRLTVV.

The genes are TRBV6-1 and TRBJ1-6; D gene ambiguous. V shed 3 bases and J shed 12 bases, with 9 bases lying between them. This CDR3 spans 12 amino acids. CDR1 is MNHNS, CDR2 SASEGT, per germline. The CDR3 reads CASSEGRLPLHF. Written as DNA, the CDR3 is TGTGCCAGCAGTGAGGGAAGACTACCCCTCCACTTT.

In DNA form, the CDR3 reads TGCAGCGCCTGGGCCGGGACAGCGTACGAGCAGTACTTC. Its protein product is CSAWAGTAYEQYF. V is TRBV29-1 and J is TRBJ2-7; 7 nucleotides align to TRBD1. Germline V CDR1 and CDR2: SQVTM, ANQGSEA. CDR3 length: 13 amino acids. V was clipped by 7 bases and J by 4 bases; unmatched bases: 10.

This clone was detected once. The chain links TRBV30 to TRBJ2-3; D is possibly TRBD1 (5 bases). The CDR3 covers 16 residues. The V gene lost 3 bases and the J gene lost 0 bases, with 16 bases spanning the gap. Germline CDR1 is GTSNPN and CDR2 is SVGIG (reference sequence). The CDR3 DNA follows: TGTGCCTGGAGACCGGTGAGGACACGGAGCACAGATACGCAGTATTTT. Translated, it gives CAWRPVRTRSTDTQYF.

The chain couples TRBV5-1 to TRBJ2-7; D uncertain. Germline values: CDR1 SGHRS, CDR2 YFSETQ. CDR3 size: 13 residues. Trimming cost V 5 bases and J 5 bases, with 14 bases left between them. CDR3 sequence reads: CASRPATHDEQYF. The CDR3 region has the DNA TGCGCCAGCAGGCCCGCCACACACGACGAGCAGTACTTC.

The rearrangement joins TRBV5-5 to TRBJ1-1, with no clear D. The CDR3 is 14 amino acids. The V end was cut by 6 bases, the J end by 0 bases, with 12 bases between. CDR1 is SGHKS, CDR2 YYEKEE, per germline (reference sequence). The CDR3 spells CASTYTPMNTEAFF. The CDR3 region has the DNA TGTGCCAGCACCTATACCCCCATGAACACTGAAGCTTTCTTT.

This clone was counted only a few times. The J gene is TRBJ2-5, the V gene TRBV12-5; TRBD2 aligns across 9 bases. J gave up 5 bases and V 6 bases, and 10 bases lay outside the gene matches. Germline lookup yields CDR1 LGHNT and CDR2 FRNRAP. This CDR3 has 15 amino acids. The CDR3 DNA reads TGTGCTAGTGGGGAGGGCGGGGGGGCCCGGGAGACCCAGTACTTC. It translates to CASGEGGGARETQYF.

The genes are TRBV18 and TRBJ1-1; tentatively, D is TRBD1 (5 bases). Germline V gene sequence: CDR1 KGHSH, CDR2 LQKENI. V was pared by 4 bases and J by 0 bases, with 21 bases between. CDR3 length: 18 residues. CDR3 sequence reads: CASSLYRGARPMNTEAFF. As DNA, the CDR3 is TGTGCCAGCTCACTTTATCGGGGCGCGAGGCCCATGAACACTGAAGCTTTCTTT.

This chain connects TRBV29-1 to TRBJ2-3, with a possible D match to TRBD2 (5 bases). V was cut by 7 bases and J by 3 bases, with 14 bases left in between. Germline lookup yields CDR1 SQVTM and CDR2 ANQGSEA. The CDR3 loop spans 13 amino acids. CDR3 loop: CSAWSGATDTQYF. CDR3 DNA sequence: TGCAGCGCGTGGAGCGGAGCGACAGATACGCAGTATTTT.

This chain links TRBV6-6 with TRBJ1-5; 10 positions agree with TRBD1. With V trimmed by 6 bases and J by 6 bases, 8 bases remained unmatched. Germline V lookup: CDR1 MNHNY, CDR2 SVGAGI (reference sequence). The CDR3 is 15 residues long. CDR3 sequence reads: CASSDPGTGVQPQHF. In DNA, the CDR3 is TGTGCCAGCAGCGATCCCGGGACAGGGGTTCAGCCCCAGCATTTT.

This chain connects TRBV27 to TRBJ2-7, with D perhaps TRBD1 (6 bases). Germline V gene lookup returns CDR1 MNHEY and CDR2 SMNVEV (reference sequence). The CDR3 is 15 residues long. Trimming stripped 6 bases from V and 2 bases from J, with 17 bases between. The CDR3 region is CASSPTTRTAYEQYF. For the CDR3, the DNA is TGTGCCAGCAGCCCCACTACCCGGACAGCCTACGAGCAGTACTTC.

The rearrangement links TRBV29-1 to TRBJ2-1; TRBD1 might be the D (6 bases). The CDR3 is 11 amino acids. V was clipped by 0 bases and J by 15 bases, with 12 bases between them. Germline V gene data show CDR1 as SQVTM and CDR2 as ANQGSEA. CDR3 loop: CSVEDRGWVFF. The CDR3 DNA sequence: TGCAGCGTTGAAGATAGGGGGTGGGTGTTCTTC.

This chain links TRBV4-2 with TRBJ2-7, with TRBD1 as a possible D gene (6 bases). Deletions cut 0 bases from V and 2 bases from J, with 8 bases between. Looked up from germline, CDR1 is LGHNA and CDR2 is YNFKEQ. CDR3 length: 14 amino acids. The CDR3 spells CASSQEGGTYEQYF. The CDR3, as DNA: TGTGCCAGCAGCCAAGAAGGGGGTACCTACGAGCAGTACTTC.

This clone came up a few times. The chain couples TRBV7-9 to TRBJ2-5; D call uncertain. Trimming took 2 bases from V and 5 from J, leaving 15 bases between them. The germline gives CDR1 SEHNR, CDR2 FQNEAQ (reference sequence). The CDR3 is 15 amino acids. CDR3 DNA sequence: TGTGCCAGCAGCTTATTACTCAGTGAGGAGGAGACCCAGTACTTC. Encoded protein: CASSLLLSEEETQYF.

The CDR3 DNA reads TGCAGCGTTGATTCATTCTTCTATGGCTACACCTTC. Translation: CSVDSFFYGYTF. The chain couples TRBV29-1 to TRBJ1-2, with unresolved D. There are 12 residues in the CDR3. The V gene lost 3 bases and the J gene lost 4 bases, with 9 bases spanning the gap. CDR1 and CDR2 from the germline V gene are SQVTM and ANQGSEA.

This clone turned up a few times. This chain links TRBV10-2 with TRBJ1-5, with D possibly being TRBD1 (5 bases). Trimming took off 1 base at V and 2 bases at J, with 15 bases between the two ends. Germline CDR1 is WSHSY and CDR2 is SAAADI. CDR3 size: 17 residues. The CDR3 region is CASSEWGLRVGNQPQHF. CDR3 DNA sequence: TGCGCCAGCAGTGAGTGGGGCCTCCGTGTAGGCAATCAGCCCCAGCATTTT.

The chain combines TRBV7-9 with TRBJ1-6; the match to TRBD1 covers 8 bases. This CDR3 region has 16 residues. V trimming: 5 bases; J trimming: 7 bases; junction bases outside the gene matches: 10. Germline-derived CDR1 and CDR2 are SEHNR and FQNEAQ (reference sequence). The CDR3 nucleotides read TGTGCCAGCAGCACGTCCAGGACAGGGAGGAATTCACCCCTCCACTTT. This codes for CASSTSRTGRNSPLHF.

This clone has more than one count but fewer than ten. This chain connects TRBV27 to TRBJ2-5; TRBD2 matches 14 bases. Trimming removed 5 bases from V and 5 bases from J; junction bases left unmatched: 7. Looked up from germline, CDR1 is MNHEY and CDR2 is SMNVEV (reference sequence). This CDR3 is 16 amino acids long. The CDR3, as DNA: TGTGCCAGCAGTCGGACTAGCGGGGGGCTGGGGGAGACCCAGTACTTC. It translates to CASSRTSGGLGETQYF.

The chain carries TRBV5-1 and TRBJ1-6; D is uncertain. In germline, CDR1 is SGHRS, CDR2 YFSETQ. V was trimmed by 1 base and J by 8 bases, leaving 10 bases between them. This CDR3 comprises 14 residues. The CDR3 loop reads CASSLSGVDSPLHF. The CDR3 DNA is TGCGCCAGCAGCTTGTCGGGAGTGGATTCACCCCTCCACTTT.

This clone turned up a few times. CDR3 sequence (DNA): TGTGCCAGCAGCCAACTAGCGGGCCCGAGCACCGGGGAGCTGTTTTTT. It is translated as CASSQLAGPSTGELFF. The gene calls are TRBV14 and TRBJ2-2, with 8 bases aligning to TRBD2. The germline V gene has CDR1 SGHDN and CDR2 FVKESK. This CDR3 contains 16 residues. After removal of 2 bases from V and 4 bases from J, the junction contained 6 bases not matched to a gene.

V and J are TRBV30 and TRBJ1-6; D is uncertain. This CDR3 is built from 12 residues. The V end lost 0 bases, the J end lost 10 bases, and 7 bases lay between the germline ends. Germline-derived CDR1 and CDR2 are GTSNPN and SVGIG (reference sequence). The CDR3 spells CAWSVVSSPLHF. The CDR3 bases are TGTGCCTGGAGTGTCGTCTCCTCACCCCTCCACTTT. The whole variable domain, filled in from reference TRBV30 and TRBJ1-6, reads SQTIHQWPATLVQPVGSPLSLECTVEGTSNPNLYWYRQAAGRGLQLLFYSVGIGQISSEVPQNLSASRPQDRQFILSSKKLLLSDSGFYLCAWSVVSSPLHFGNGTRLTVT.

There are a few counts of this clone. DNA for the CDR3: TGCGCCAGCATAGACAGGGGACTGAACACTGAAGCTTTCTTT. It specifies CASIDRGLNTEAFF. The chain has TRBV5-1 and TRBJ1-1, with 8 bases that match TRBD1. This CDR3 spans 14 amino acids. CDR1 is SGHRS, CDR2 YFSETQ, per germline. Trimming took 6 bases from V and 0 from J; bases not matched to a gene: 4.

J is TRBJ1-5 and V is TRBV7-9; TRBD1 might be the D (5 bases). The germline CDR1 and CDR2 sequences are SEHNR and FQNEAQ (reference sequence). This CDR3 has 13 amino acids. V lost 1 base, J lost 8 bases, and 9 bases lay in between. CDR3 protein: CASSLGGSEPQHF. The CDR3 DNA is TGTGCCAGCAGCTTAGGGGGGTCTGAGCCCCAGCATTTT.

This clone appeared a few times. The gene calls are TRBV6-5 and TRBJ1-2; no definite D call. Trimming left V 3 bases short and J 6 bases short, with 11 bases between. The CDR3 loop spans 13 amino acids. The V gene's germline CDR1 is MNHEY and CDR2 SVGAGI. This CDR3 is CASSYFETNGYTF. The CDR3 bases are TGTGCCAGCAGTTATTTCGAAACAAATGGCTACACCTTC.

CDR3 nucleotides: TGTGCCAGCAGCATCAAGCACGAGCAGTACTTC. Protein product: CASSIKHEQYF. The genes are TRBV7-9 and TRBJ2-7; no reliable D call. Germline-derived CDR1 and CDR2 are SEHNR and FQNEAQ (reference sequence). The CDR3 extends over 11 amino acids. Trimming took off 5 bases at V and 5 bases at J, with 7 bases between the two ends.

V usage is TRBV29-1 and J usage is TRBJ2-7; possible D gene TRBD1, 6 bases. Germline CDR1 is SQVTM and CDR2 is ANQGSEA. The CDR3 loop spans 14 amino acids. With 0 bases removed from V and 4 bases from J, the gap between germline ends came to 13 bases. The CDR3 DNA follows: TGCAGCGTTGAAGATTACGGCAGGGGTTACGAGCAGTACTTC. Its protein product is CSVEDYGRGYEQYF.

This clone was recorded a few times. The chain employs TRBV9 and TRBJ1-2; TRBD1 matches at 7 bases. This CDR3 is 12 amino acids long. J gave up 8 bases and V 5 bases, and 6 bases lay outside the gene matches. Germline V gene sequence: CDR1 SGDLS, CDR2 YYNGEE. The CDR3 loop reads CASRGGGLGYTF. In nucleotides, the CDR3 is TGTGCCAGCAGAGGAGGGGGCCTGGGCTACACCTTC. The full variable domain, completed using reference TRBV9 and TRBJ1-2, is DSGVTQTPKHLITATGQRVTLRCSPRSGDLSVYWYQQSLDQGLQFLIQYYNGEERAKGNILERFSAQQFPDLHSELNLSSLELGDSALYFCASRGGGLGYTFGSGTRLTVV.

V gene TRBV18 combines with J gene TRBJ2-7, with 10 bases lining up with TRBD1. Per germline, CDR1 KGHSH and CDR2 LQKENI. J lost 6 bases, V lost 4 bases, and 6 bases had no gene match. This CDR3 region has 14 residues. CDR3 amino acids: CASSLGDRGGEQYF. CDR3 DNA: TGTGCCAGCTCACTTGGGGACAGGGGAGGCGAGCAGTACTTC.